The present TCR beta chain was sequenced within a study of CD8 T cells in ankylosing spondylitis. Study conclusions and caveats: In ankylosing spondylitis patients, matched synovial fluid reportedly showed significant enrichment of disease-linked clones.

TCRdb analysed the 5' RACE reads with MiXCR anew, one entry per CDR3 protein. The sample shows 100,000 to 150,000 distinct CDR3 sequences, roughly 6.6% of them seen only once. This clonotype was recorded at least ten times. Its antigen is still unknown. Sequenced material: blood, either unsorted or a sorted T cell fraction (not recorded which). This sequence was found in a male donor with ankylosing spondylitis or in good health (not recorded which).

The CDR3 bases are TGTGCCTGGAGCCCCGGACAGGGGTGGTCCGGGGAGCTGTTTTTT. Protein product: CAWSPGQGWSGELFF. The chain has TRBV30 and TRBJ2-2, with 9 bases lining up with TRBD1. Germline-derived CDR1 and CDR2 are GTSNPN and SVGIG (reference sequence). The CDR3 loop spans 15 amino acids. Trimming at V came to 3 bases and at J to 6 bases, leaving 8 bases not matched to a gene.